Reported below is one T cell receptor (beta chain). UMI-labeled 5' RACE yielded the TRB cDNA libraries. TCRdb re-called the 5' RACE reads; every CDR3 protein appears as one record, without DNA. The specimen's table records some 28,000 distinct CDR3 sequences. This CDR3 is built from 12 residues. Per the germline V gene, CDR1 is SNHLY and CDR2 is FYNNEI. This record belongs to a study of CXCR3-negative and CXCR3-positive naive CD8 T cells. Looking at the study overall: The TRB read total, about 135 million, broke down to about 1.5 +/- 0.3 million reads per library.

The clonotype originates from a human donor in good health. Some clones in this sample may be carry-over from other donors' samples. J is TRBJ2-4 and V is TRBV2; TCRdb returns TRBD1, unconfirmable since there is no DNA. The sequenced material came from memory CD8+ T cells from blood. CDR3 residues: CASSDPGTVGYF. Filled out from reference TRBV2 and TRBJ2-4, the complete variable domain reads EPEVTQTPSHQVTQMGQEVILRCVPISNHLYFYWYRQILGQKVEFLVSFYNNEISEKSEIFDDQFSVERPDGSNFTLKIRSTKLEDSAMYFCASSDPGTVGYFGAGTRLSVL.